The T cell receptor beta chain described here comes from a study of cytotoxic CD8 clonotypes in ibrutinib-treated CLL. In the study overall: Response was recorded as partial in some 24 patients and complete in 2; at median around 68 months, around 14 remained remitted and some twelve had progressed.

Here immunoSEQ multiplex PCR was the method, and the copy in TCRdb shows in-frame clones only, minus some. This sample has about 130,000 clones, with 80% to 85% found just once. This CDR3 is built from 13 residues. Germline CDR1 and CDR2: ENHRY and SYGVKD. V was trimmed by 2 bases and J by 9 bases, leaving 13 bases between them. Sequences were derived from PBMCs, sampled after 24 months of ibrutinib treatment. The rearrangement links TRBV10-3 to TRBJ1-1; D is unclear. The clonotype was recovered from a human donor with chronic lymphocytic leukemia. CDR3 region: CAISEQRERQAFF. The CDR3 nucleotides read TGTGCCATCAGTGAGCAAAGGGAGCGACAAGCTTTCTTT.